This T cell receptor (beta chain) originates from a study of shared T cell receptors in the human thymus. Method: immunoSEQ multiplex PCR; TCRdb's copy keeps in-frame clones and lacks some. This table holds some 400,000 clones, approximately 95% found once. The sample was thymocytes. This TCR was sampled from a human donor.

The CDR3 is CASSYSRGTEAFF. CDR3 nucleotides: TGTGCCAGCAGTTACTCGAGGGGGACTGAAGCTTTCTTT. V is TRBV6-5 and J is TRBJ1-1, with D possibly being TRBD1 (6 bases). Germline V lookup: CDR1 MNHEY, CDR2 SVGAGI. The V and J ends lost 0 bases and 5 bases respectively, with 7 bases between them. The CDR3 spans 13 residues.